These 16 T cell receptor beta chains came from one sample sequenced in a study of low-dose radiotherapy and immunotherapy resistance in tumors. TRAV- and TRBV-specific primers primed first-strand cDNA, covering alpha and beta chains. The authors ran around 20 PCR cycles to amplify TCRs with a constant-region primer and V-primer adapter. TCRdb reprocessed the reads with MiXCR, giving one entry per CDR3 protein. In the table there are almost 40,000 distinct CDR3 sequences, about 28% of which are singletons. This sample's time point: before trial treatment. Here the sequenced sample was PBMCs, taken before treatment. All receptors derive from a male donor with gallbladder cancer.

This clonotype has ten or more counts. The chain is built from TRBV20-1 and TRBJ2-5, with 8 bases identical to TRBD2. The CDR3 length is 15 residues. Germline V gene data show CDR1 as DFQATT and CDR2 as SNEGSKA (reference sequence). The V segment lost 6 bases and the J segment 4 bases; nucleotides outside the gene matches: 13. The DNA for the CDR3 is TGCAGTGCCCTCGACAGCGGGAGTGGGTTAGAGACCCAGTACTTC. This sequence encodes CSALDSGSGLETQYF.

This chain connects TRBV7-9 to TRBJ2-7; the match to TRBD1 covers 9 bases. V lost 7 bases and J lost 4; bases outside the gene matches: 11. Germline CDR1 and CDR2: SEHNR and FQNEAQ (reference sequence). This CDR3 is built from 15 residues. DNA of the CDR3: TGTGCCAGCACTCACACAGGGGGCGGTCCTTACGAGCAGTACTTC. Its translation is CASTHTGGGPYEQYF.

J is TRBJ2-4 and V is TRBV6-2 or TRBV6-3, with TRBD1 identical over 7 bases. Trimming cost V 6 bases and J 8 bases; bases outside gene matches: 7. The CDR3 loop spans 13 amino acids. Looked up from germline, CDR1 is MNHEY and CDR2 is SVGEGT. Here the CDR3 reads CASRRTGSDIQYF. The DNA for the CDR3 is TGTGCCAGCAGACGGACAGGATCGGACATTCAGTACTTC.

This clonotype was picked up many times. CDR3 region: CASSSGGQPQHF. The DNA of the CDR3 is TGTGCCAGCAGTTCGGGGGGTCAGCCCCAGCATTTT. V is TRBV6-2 or TRBV6-3 and J is TRBJ1-5; D possibly corresponds to TRBD1 (5 bases). CDR1 is MNHEY, CDR2 SVGEGT, per germline. The CDR3 length is 12 residues. With 4 bases removed from V and 6 bases from J, the gap between germline ends came to 7 bases.

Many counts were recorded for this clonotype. CDR3 sequence reads: CASSLSRTAYGYTF. The CDR3 DNA follows: TGTGCCAGCAGTTTATCCAGGACGGCCTATGGCTACACCTTC. The chain carries TRBV27 and TRBJ1-2; D not resolved. Deletions cut 0 bases from V and 4 bases from J, with 9 bases between. Looked up from germline, CDR1 is MNHEY and CDR2 is SMNVEV (reference sequence). The CDR3 consists of 14 residues.

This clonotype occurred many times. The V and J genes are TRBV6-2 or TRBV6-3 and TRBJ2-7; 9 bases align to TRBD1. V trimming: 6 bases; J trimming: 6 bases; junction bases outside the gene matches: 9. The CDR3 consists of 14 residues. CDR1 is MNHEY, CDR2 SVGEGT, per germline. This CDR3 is CASRPGQGRGEQYF. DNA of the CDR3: TGTGCCAGCAGACCGGGACAGGGTCGAGGCGAGCAGTACTTC.

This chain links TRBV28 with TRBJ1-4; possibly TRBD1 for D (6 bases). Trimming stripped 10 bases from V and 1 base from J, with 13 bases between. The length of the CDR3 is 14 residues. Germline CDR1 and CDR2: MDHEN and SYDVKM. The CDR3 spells CATYLRGTNEKLFF. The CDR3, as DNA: TGTGCCACCTATCTCAGGGGAACTAATGAAAAACTGTTTTTT.

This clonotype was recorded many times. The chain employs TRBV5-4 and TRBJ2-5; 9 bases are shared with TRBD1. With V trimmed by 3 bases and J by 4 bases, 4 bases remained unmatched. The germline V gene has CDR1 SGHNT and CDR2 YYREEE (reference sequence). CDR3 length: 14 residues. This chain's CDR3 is CASSSTGGGETQYF. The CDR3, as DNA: TGTGCCAGCAGCTCGACAGGGGGTGGAGAGACCCAGTACTTC.

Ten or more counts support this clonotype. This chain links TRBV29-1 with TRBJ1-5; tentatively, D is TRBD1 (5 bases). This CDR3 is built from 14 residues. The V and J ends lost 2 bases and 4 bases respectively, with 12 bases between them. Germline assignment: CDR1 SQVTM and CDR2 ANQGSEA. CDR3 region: CSVEWDGGNQPQHF. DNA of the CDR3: TGCAGCGTTGAATGGGACGGGGGAAATCAGCCCCAGCATTTT.

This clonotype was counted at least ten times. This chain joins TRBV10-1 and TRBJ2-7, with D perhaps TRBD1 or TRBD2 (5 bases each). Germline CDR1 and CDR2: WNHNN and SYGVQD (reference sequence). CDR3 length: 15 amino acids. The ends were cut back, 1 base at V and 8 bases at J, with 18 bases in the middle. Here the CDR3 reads CASSELRQGVGQQYF. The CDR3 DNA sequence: TGCGCCAGCAGTGAGTTAAGGCAGGGAGTGGGCCAGCAGTACTTC.

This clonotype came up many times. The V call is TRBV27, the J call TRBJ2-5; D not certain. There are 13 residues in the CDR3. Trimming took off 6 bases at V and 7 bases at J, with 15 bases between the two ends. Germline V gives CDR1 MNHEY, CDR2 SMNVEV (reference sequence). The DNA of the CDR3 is TGTGCCAGCAGCCCAGCAGATCTGGGGACCCAGTACTTC. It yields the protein CASSPADLGTQYF.

The CDR3 DNA reads as TGTGCCAGCAGCTTAACTCAGAAAGAGACCCAGTACTTC. Its translation: CASSLTQKETQYF. The chain combines TRBV7-3 with TRBJ2-5, with no clear D. Looked up from germline, CDR1 is SGHTA and CDR2 is FQGTGA. The CDR3 covers 13 residues. Deletions cut 0 bases from V and 3 bases from J, with 5 bases between.

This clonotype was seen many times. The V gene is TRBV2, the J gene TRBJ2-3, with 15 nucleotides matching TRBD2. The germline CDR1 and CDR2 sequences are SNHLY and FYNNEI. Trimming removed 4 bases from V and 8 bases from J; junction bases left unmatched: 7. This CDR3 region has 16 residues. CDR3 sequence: CASSAPGTSGGPTQYF. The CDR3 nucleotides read TGTGCCAGCAGTGCCCCCGGGACTAGCGGGGGGCCTACGCAGTATTTT.

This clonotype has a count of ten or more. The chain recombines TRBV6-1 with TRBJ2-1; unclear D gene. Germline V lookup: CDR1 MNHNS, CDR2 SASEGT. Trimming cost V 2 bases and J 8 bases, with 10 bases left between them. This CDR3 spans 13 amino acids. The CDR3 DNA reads TGTGCCAGCAGTGAATCCCTTCTGGATGAGCAGTTCTTC. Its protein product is CASSESLLDEQFF.

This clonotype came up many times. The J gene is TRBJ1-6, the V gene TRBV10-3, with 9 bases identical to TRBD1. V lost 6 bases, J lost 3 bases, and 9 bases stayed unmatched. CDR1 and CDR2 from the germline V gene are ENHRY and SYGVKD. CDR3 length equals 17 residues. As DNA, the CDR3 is TGTGCCATCAGGCCGGGACAGGGAACAATCTATAATTCACCCCTCCACTTT. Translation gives CAIRPGQGTIYNSPLHF.

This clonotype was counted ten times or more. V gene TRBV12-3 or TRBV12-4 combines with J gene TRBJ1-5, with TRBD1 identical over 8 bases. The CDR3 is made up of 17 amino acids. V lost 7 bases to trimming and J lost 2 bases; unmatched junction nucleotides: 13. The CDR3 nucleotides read TGTGCCAGCAACGCAAGGACAGGGAATTTTCGCAATCAGCCCCAGCATTTT. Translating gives CASNARTGNFRNQPQHF.